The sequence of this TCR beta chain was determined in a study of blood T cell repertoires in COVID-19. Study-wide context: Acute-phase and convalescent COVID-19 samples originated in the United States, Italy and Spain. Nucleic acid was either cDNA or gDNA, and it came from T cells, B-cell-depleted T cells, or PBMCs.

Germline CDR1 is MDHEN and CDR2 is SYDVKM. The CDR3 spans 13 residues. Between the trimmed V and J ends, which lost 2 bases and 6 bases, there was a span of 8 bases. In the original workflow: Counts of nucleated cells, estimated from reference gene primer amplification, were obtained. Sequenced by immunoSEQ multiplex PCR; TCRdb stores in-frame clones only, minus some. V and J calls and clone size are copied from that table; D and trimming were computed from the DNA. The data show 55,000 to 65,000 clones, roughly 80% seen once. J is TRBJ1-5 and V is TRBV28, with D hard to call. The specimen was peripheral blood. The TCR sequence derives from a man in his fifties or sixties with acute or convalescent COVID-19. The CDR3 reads CASSLLNGQPQHF. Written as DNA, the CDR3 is TGTGCCAGCAGTTTACTGAACGGTCAGCCCCAGCATTTT.